Listed here are 21 T cell receptor beta chains from one sample, sequenced in a study of post-analysis software for immune sequencing data. For these TCRs, the target antigens are not known. General study points: TRBV segments more frequent in patients than in controls numbered a few and included TRBV5-6, TRBV5-1 and TRBV20-1.

Prepared TCR beta cDNA libraries contained unique molecular identifiers. From the PCR reads, TCRdb called clonotypes with MiXCR, one entry per CDR3 protein. The table has about 540,000 distinct CDR3 sequences, under 40% seen once; the top ten hold about 5.6%. Sequenced sample: blood. These TCRs come from a girl younger than 18 with multiple sclerosis.

Comment on this clonotype: The junction does not match germline at one end; this may be a read error. The V and J genes are TRBV13 and TRBJ2-6, with D possibly matching TRBD1 (6 bases). Germline loops: CDR1 PRHDT, CDR2 FYEKMQ (reference sequence). The CDR3 loop spans 17 amino acids. CDR3: CASSVQRTASGANVRTF. CDR3 in DNA: TGTGCCAGCAGCGTACAGAGGACAGCCTCTGGGGCCAACGTCCGGACTTTC.

Regarding this clonotype: This may stem from a read error, because a much larger clone lies one nucleotide away. The CDR3 does not end in the conserved phenylalanine or tryptophan, so this is likely a read error. The chain has TRBV12-3 or TRBV12-4 and TRBJ2-7; 8 bases are shared with TRBD1. The length of the CDR3 is 13 residues. V was pared by 5 bases and J by 2 bases, with 2 bases of the junction left unmatched. CDR3 nucleotide sequence: TGTGCCAGCAGTCCGGACAGGGCCTACGAGCAGTACCTC. Translating gives CASSPDRAYEQYL.

This chain uses TRBV7-2 with TRBJ2-5; no clear D gene. V shed 2 bases and J shed 3 bases, with 4 bases lying between them. This CDR3 has 12 amino acids. Germline values: CDR1 SGHTA, CDR2 FQGNSA. The CDR3 protein is CASSLMKETQYF. CDR3 nucleotides: TGTGCCAGCAGCTTAATGAAAGAGACCCAGTACTTC.

The DNA of the CDR3 is TGTGCCAGCAGCTTAGATCGGCGCGGGGGGGCGGAAGAGACCCAGTACTTC. Its protein is CASSLDRRGGAEETQYF. The chain is built from TRBV11-2 and TRBJ2-5; 9 nucleotides align to TRBD2. Trimming took 0 bases from V and 3 from J; bases not matched to a gene: 8. This CDR3 is 17 amino acids long. The germline gives CDR1 SGHAT, CDR2 FQNNGV.

The genes are TRBV4-1 and TRBJ2-1, with 11 bases aligning to TRBD1. CDR1 and CDR2 (germline): MGHRA, YSYEKL. J gave up 5 bases and V 4 bases, and 7 bases lay outside the gene matches. This CDR3 contains 16 residues. The CDR3 region is CASSLGTGGLNNEQFF. For the CDR3, the DNA is TGCGCCAGCAGCCTCGGGACAGGGGGATTGAACAATGAGCAGTTCTTC.

The J gene is TRBJ2-7, the V gene TRBV18; TRBD1 aligns across 9 bases. The CDR3 is 13 amino acids. Germline V gene lookup returns CDR1 KGHSH and CDR2 LQKENI. The V segment lost 3 bases and the J segment 12 bases; nucleotides outside the gene matches: 9. The CDR3 sequence: CASSPSAQGQGYF. CDR3 nucleotide sequence: TGTGCCAGCTCACCGTCCGCCCAGGGACAGGGGTACTTC. The full variable domain, its missing parts supplied by reference TRBV18 and TRBJ2-7, is NAGVMQNPRHLVRRRGQEARLRCSPMKGHSHVYWYRQLPEEGLKFMVYLQKENIIDESGMPKERFSAEFPKEGPSILRIQQVVRGDSAAYFCASSPSAQGQGYFGPGTRLTVT.

V gene TRBV5-1 combines with J gene TRBJ2-1, with 7 positions matching TRBD2. The CDR3 spans 16 residues. Germline V CDR1 and CDR2: SGHRS, YFSETQ. V trimming: 4 bases; J trimming: 3 bases; junction bases outside the gene matches: 10. The CDR3: CASSLLSGDRYNEQFF. CDR3 coding DNA: TGCGCCAGCAGCCTCTTAAGCGGGGACCGCTACAATGAGCAGTTCTTC.

Only a few counts were recorded for this clonotype. This chain connects TRBV3-1 to TRBJ1-4; tentative D call: TRBD1 (5 bases). The CDR3 totals 15 residues. Germline loops: CDR1 LGHDT, CDR2 YNNKEL (reference sequence). Trimming cost V 3 bases and J 4 bases, with 12 bases left between them. Written as DNA, the CDR3 is TGTGCCAGCAGCCAGCGGGGCAGCATTAATGAAAAACTGTTTTTT. Translation: CASSQRGSINEKLFF. Based on the CDR3 plus reference TRBV3-1 and TRBJ1-4, the full variable domain is DTAVSQTPKYLVTQMGNDKSIKCEQNLGHDTMYWYKQDSKKFLKIMFSYNNKELIINETVPNRFSPKSPDKAHLNLHINSLELGDSAVYFCASSQRGSINEKLFFGSGTQLSVL.

This clonotype has only a few counts. V and J are TRBV6-6 and TRBJ1-1; tentatively, D is TRBD1 (6 bases). V was cut by 7 bases and J by 0 bases, with 12 bases left in between. Per germline, CDR1 MNHNY and CDR2 SVGAGI (reference sequence). This CDR3 contains 14 residues. The CDR3 region is CASTWGALNTEAFF. The CDR3 coding sequence is TGTGCCAGCACCTGGGGGGCCCTGAACACTGAAGCTTTCTTT.

The genes are TRBV7-9 and TRBJ2-1; unclear D gene. CDR1 is SEHNR, CDR2 FQNEAQ, per germline (reference sequence). The V end was cut by 0 bases, the J end by 0 bases, with 12 bases between. CDR3 length: 17 amino acids. The CDR3 sequence is CASSLALGRSSYNEQFF. The CDR3 DNA is TGTGCCAGCAGCTTAGCGCTTGGGCGGAGCTCCTACAATGAGCAGTTCTTC.

This clonotype came up a few times. The rearrangement links TRBV6-5 to TRBJ1-2; D is ambiguous. Trimming took off 6 bases at V and 3 bases at J, with 5 bases between the two ends. There are 11 residues in the CDR3. CDR1 and CDR2 (germline): MNHEY, SVGAGI. The CDR3 loop reads CASSTDYGYTF. The CDR3 bases are TGTGCCAGCAGCACTGACTATGGCTACACCTTC.

The chain links TRBV25-1 to TRBJ1-2, with D maybe TRBD1 (5 bases). Trimming removed 6 bases at V and 4 bases at J, with 12 bases between. The CDR3 extends over 13 amino acids. Germline V gene sequence: CDR1 MGHDK, CDR2 SYGVNS. The CDR3 reads CASRLGDLYGYTF. The CDR3 bases are TGTGCCAGCAGACTAGGGGACCTCTATGGCTACACCTTC.

This sequence joins TRBV10-3 and TRBJ2-3; D not certain. The CDR3 runs to 15 residues. Deletions cut 0 bases from V and 8 bases from J, with 15 bases between. Germline V lookup: CDR1 ENHRY, CDR2 SYGVKD. CDR3 loop: CAISESKGYQATQYF. CDR3 nucleotides: TGTGCCATCAGTGAGTCGAAAGGGTATCAGGCTACGCAGTATTTT.

J is TRBJ2-1 and V is TRBV7-9, with D tentatively TRBD1 or TRBD2 (5 bases each). Germline assignment: CDR1 SEHNR and CDR2 FQNEAQ (reference sequence). The CDR3 covers 15 residues. The germline V and J ends were trimmed by 3 bases and 1 base, with 10 bases remaining between them. As DNA, the CDR3 is TGTGCCAGCAGCTTCCGGGACGGATCCTACAATGAGCAGTTCTTC. It translates to CASSFRDGSYNEQFF. The variable domain in full, with the rest retrieved from reference TRBV7-9 and TRBJ2-1, is DTGVSQNPRHKITKRGQNVTFRCDPISEHNRLYWYRQTLGQGPEFLTYFQNEAQLEKSRLLSDRFSAERPKGSFSTLEIQRTEQGDSAMYLCASSFRDGSYNEQFFGPGTRLTVL.

The chain employs TRBV5-6 and TRBJ2-7; 8 bases line up with TRBD1. Germline V gene lookup returns CDR1 SGHDT and CDR2 YYEEEE. This CDR3 is 16 amino acids long. The trim removed 4 bases at V and 0 bases at J, leaving 9 bases unmatched. The CDR3 reads CASSTLDRGYSYEQYF. As DNA, the CDR3 is TGTGCCAGCAGCACCCTCGACAGGGGTTACTCCTACGAGCAGTACTTC.

CDR3 DNA: TGTGCCAGCAGCTTAGAACCTCAGGGCTTGAACACTGAAGCTTTCTTT. Translation: CASSLEPQGLNTEAFF. This sequence joins TRBV7-6 and TRBJ1-1; possible D gene TRBD1, 5 bases. The germline V gene has CDR1 SGHVS and CDR2 FNYEAQ. CDR3 length: 16 amino acids. Deletions cut 1 base from V and 0 bases from J, with 12 bases between.

This clonotype was observed a handful of times. At one end, the junction sequence differs from germline, possibly due to a read error. The V call is TRBV20-1, the J call TRBJ2-5; 7 bases agree with TRBD1. The CDR3 is 13 amino acids. The germline V gene encodes CDR1 DFQATT and CDR2 SNEGSKA (reference sequence). The CDR3 spells CSARPGQQEAQYF. The CDR3 nucleotides read TGCAGTGCTAGGCCGGGACAGCAAGAGGCCCAGTACTTC.

The chain is built from TRBV7-9 and TRBJ1-5, with 8 bases aligning to TRBD1. With V trimmed by 1 base and J by 4 bases, 6 bases remained unmatched. There are 16 residues in the CDR3. Germline loops: CDR1 SEHNR, CDR2 FQNEAQ (reference sequence). In DNA, the CDR3 is TGTGCCAGCAGCTTAGGGGGCGGACAGGGAAATCAGCCCCAGCATTTT. Translation: CASSLGGGQGNQPQHF.

This clonotype was counted between two and nine times. V and J are TRBV7-8 and TRBJ2-5; the D is unclear. V lost 1 base to trimming and J lost 3 bases, with 18 bases between them. Germline-derived CDR1 and CDR2 are SGHVS and FQNEAQ. The CDR3 contains 17 residues. The DNA of the CDR3 is TGTGCCAGCAGCTTAGGCACATCCTCCCCCCCCAAAGAGACCCAGTACTTC. It codes for CASSLGTSSPPKETQYF.

The gene calls are TRBV20-1 and TRBJ2-5; D not resolved. Trimming took 0 bases from V and 5 from J, leaving 19 bases between them. This CDR3 has 16 residues. Germline V gene data show CDR1 as DFQATT and CDR2 as SNEGSKA (reference sequence). Here the CDR3 DNA reads TGCAGTGCTAGAGATCTAACGGGCACCCTAGGGGAGACCCAGTACTTC. Translation gives CSARDLTGTLGETQYF.

This clonotype was observed a few times. The rearrangement uses TRBV21-1 and TRBJ2-1; TRBD1 was called by the table and not checked on the DNA. TRBV21-1 counts as a pseudogene. CDR3 length: 24 amino acids. CDR3 nucleotide sequence: TGTGCCAGCAGCATTTGGATCATGTTAGGACCGGGACGGAAAGCTCAGAGCTCCTACAATGAGCAGTTCTTC. Translated: CASSIWIMLGPGRKAQSSYNEQFF.